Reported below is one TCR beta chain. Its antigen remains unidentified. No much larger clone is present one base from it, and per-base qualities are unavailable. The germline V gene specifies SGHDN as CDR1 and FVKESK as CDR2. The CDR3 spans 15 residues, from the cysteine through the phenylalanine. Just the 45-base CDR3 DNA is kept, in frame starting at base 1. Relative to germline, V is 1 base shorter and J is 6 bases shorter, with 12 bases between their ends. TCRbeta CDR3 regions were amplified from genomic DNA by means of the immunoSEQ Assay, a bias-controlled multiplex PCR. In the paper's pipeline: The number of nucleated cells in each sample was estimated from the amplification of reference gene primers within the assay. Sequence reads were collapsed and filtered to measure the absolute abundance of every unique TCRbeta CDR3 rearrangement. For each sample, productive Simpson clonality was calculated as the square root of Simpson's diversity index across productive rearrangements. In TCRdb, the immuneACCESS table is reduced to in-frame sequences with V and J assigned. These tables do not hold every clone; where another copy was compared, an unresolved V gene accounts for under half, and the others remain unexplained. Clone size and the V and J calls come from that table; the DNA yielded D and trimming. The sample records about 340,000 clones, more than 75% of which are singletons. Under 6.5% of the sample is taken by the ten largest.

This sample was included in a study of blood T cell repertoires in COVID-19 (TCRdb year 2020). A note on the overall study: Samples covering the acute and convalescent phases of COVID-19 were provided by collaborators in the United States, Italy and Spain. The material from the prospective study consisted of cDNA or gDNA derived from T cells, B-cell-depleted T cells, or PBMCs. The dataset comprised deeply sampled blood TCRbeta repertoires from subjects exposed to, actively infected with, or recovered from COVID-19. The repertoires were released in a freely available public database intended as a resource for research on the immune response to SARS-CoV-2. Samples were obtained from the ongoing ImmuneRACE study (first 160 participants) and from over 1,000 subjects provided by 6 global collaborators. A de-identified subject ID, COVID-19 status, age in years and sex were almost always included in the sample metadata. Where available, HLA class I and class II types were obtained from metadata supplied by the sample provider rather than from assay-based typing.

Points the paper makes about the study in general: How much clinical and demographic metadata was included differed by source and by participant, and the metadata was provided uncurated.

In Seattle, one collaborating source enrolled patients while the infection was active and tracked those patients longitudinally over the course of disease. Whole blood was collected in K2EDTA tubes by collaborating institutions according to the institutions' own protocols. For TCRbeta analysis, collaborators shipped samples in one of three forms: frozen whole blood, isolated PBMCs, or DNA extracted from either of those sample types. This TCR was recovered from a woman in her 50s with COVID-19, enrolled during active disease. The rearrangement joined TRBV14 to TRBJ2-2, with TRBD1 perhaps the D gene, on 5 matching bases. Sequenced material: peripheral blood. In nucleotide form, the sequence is TGTGCCAGCAGCCAAGCAGTGATGGGGCCCGGGGAGCTGTTTTTT. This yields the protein CASSQAVMGPGELFF.